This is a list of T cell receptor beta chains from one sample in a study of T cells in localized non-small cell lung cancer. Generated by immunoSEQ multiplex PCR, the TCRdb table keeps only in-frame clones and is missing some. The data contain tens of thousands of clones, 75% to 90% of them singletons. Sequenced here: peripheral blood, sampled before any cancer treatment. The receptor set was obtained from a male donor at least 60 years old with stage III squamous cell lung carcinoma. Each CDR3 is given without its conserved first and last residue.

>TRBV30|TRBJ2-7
AWMGTVSYEQY
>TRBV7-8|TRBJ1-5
ASSRPGGSNQPQH
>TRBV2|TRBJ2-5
ASSGDLSSKTQY
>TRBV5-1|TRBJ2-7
ASRENYEQY
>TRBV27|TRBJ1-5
ASSLSGEWIQPQH
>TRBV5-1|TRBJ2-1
ASSDGTTFSNEQF
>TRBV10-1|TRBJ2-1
ASSESTWDRDPQDEQF
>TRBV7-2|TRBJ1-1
ASSLGPGLNTEAF
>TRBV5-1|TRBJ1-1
ASSLDVSYTEAF
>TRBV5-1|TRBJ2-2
ASSLDSSNTGELF
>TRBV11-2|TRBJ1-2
ASTPGQGFYGYT
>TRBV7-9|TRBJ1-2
ASSPGGTGDHYGYT
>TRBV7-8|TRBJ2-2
ASSLADANTGELF
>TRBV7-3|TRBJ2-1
ASSLRGDEQF
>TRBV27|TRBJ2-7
ASSPTPTGFSAEQY
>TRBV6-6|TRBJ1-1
ASSSSDRLNTEAF
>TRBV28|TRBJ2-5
ASSSWTGEGETQY
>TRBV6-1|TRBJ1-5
ASSDQRGQPQH
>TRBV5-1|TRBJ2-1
ASSPLRTFLTYNEQF
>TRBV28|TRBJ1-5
ASSPPETGDSNQPQH
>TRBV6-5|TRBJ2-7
ASSYFARGADEQY
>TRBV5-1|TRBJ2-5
ASSLGGTETQY
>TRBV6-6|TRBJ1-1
ASSPQGLKAF
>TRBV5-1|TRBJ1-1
ASSLGGGIGTEAF
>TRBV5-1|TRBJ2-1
ASSLAALNPNEQF
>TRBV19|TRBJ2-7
ASSWAGGFYEQY
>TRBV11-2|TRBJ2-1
ASSFSGTGEYNEQF
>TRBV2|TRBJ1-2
ASSETGQGRGGYT
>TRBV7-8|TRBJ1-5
ASSLVGRNNQPQH
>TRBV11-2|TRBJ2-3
ASSLEARISDTQY
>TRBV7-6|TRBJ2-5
ASSDTGGQGAEETQY
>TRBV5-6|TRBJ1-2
ASSSIGGADSNYGHT
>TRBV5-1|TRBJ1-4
ASSLSRAGAEKLF
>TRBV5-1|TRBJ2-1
ASSPQTSGSLHNEQF
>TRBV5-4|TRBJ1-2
ASSPTGQMNYGYT
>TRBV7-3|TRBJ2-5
ASSWQGGQETQY
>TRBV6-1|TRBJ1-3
ASSPMRVSGNTIY
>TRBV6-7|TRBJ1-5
ADRRGRANQPQH
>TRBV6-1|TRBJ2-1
ASSVYGSYNEQF
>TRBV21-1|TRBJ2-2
ASSKARGGHTGELF
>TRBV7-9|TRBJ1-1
ASSSGGEYTEAF
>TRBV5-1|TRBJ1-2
ASSQMKSPMDGYT
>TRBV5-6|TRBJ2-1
ASSLEGGDYNEQF
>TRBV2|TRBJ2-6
ASSKRSLSGANVLT
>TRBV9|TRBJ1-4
ASSEGGANEKLF
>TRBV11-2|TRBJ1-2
ASSFLDRGAYGYT
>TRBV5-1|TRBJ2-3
ASSSTATDTQY
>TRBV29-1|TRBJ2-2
SVPGTSGRLTGELF
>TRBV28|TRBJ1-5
ASAVSNQPQH
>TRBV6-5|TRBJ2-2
ATPELF
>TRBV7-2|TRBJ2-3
ASSRSGLGSTDTQY
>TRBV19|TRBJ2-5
ASSRALQETQY
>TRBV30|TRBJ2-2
AWSVLDRPRNTGELF
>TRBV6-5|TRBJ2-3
ASSYGDSSDTQY
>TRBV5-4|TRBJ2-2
ASSLVAGGTGELF
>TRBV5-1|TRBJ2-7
ASSPEDAAYEQY
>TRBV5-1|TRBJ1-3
ASSLVGPRSGNTIY